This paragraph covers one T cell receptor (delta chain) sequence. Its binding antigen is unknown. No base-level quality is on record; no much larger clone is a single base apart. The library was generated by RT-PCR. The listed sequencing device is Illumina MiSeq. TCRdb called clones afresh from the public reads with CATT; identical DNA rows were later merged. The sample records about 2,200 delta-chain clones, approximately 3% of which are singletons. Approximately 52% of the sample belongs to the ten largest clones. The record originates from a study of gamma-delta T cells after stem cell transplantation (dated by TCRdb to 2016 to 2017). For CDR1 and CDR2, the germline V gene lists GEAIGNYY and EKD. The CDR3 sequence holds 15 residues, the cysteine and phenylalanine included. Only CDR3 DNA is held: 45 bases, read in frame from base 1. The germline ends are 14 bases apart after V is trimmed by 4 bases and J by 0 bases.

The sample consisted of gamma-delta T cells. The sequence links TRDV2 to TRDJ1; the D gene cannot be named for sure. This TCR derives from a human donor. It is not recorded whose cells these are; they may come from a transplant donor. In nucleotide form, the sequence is TGTGCCTGTGATGGGTTGCGAAGGTACACCGATAAACTCATCTTT. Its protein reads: CACDGLRRYTDKLIF.